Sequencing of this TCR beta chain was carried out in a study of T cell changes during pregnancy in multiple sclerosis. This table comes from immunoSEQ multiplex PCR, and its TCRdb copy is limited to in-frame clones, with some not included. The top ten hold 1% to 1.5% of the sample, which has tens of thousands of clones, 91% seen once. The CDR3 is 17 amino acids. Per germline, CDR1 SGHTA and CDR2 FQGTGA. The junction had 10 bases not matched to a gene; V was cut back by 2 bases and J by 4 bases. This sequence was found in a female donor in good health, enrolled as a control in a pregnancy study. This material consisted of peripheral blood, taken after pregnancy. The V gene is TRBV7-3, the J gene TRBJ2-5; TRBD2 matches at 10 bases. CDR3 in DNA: TGTGCCAGCAGCTTAGGAGGGGAGCGGGGGGGCCGAGAGACCCAGTACTTC. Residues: CASSLGGERGGRETQYF.